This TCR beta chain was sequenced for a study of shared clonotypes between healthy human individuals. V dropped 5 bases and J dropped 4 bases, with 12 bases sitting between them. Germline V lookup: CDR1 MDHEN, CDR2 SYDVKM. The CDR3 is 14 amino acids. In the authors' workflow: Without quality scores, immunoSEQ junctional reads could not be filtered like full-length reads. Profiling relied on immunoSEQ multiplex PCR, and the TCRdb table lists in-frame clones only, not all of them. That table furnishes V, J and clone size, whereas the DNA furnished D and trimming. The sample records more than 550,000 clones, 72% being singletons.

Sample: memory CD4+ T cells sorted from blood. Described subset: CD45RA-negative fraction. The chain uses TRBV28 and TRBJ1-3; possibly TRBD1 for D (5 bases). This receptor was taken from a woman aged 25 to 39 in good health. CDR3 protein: CASSPGSWGNTIYF. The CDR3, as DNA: TGTGCCAGCAGTCCAGGGAGTTGGGGAAACACCATATATTTT.